The 25 T cell receptor beta chains reported below all come from one sample, sequenced in a study of T cell repertoires in cytomegalovirus infection. Via MiXCR, TCRdb re-called the reads, giving one row per CDR3 protein. The data hold about 360,000 distinct CDR3 sequences, with roughly 20% observed a single time. Source material: PBMCs. Receptors originate from a human donor in good health (CMV status not recorded). Some clones in this sample may be carry-over from other donors' samples.

This clonotype was found many times. The chain joins TRBV19 to TRBJ2-1; the D is unclear. The CDR3 has 12 amino acids. Trimming shortened V by 6 bases and J by 11 bases, and 14 bases separated the two germline ends. The V gene's germline CDR1 is LNHDA and CDR2 SQIVND (reference sequence). CDR3 nucleotides: TGTGCCAGTAGCCCCCCCCTATCCCAGCAGTTCTTC. This encodes CASSPPLSQQFF.

The chain is built from TRBV2 and TRBJ1-1; D unclear. This CDR3 is built from 13 residues. V lost 4 bases to trimming and J lost 7 bases, with 13 bases between them. Germline V gene sequence: CDR1 SNHLY, CDR2 FYNNEI. In DNA form, the CDR3 reads TGTGCCAGCAGTGGAGGGCAGTACCGTGAAGCTTTCTTT. Protein: CASSGGQYREAFF.

This clonotype was counted between two and nine times. The chain links TRBV28 to TRBJ2-3; TRBD2 might be the D (6 bases). The CDR3 consists of 13 residues. Trimming stripped 4 bases from V and 8 bases from J, with 13 bases between. Germline V gene sequence: CDR1 MDHEN, CDR2 SYDVKM. The CDR3 loop reads CASSSGDRGTQYF. CDR3 DNA: TGTGCCAGCAGTTCGGGGGATCGAGGTACGCAGTATTTT.

This clonotype showed up just once. This chain joins TRBV7-2 and TRBJ2-3, with TRBD2 matching 8 bases. Germline lookup yields CDR1 SGHTA and CDR2 FQGNSA. The CDR3 is made up of 15 amino acids. Trimming removed 2 bases from V and 2 bases from J; junction bases left unmatched: 3. CDR3 DNA: TGTGCCAGCAGCTTACGGGGGGGTTACACAGATACGCAGTATTTT. As protein: CASSLRGGYTDTQYF.

In this sample, this clonotype turned up a few times. The chain employs TRBV28 and TRBJ1-1; D unclear. With 3 bases removed from V and 4 bases from J, the gap between germline ends came to 12 bases. The germline V gene encodes CDR1 MDHEN and CDR2 SYDVKM. The CDR3 totals 14 residues. The CDR3 spells CASSFTATGTEAFF. The CDR3 region has the DNA TGTGCCAGCAGTTTTACAGCGACGGGCACTGAAGCTTTCTTT.

The chain couples TRBV11-2 to TRBJ2-1, with D possibly being TRBD2 (6 bases). CDR1 and CDR2 (germline): SGHAT, FQNNGV. The CDR3 extends over 14 amino acids. Trimming shortened V by 3 bases and J by 5 bases, and 11 bases separated the two germline ends. CDR3 nucleotides: TGTGCCAGCAGCTTTACTAGCTCTCACAATGAGCAGTTCTTC. Protein product: CASSFTSSHNEQFF.

The rearrangement links TRBV7-6 to TRBJ2-5; the match to TRBD2 covers 7 bases. This CDR3 spans 16 amino acids. The V and J ends lost 1 base and 2 bases, in that order; junction bases with no gene match: 7. The germline CDR1 and CDR2 sequences are SGHVS and FNYEAQ. The CDR3 nucleotides are TGTGCCAGCAGCTTAGGCCGGGCTAGCGGTCAAGAGACCCAGTACTTC. Translated: CASSLGRASGQETQYF.

This clonotype was counted many times. The chain uses TRBV6-1 and TRBJ1-5, with a tentative D call TRBD1 (5 bases). CDR1 and CDR2 (germline): MNHNS, SASEGT. Trimming shortened V by 8 bases and J by 7 bases, and 18 bases separated the two germline ends. The CDR3 sequence is 14 residues long. CDR3 nucleotide sequence: TGTGCCAGCCGCACCGGGGGTCCGTGGCAGCCCCAGCATTTT. It specifies CASRTGGPWQPQHF.

The rearrangement joins TRBV14 to TRBJ2-1; a possible D gene is TRBD2 (5 bases). V dropped 0 bases and J dropped 1 base, with 10 bases sitting between them. The CDR3 length is 16 residues. The germline V gene encodes CDR1 SGHDN and CDR2 FVKESK. The CDR3 DNA sequence: TGTGCCAGCAGCCAAGATGGGAGTCTTTCCTACAATGAGCAGTTCTTC. Its protein product is CASSQDGSLSYNEQFF.

This clonotype was observed at least ten times. This CDR3 is CASSLRSDRGRSNQPQHF. The CDR3 DNA reads TGTGCCAGCAGCTTACGGTCGGACAGGGGCAGGAGCAATCAGCCCCAGCATTTT. The chain recombines TRBV7-8 with TRBJ1-5, with 9 bases matching TRBD1. In germline, CDR1 is SGHVS, CDR2 FQNEAQ. Germline trimming cut 2 bases from V and 1 base from J; bases unmatched to any gene: 9. The CDR3 is 18 amino acids.

The chain links TRBV12-3 or TRBV12-4 to TRBJ2-3; D assignment may be TRBD1 or TRBD2 (5 bases each). V gave up 4 bases and J gave up 0 bases, with 8 bases separating them. This CDR3 is built from 14 residues. CDR3 nucleotide sequence: TGTGCCAGCAGTTCCCGGGACAGCACAGATACGCAGTATTTT. Translated: CASSSRDSTDTQYF.

In regard to this clonotype: One junction end does not reproduce the germline sequence, and a read error may be involved. The CDR3 DNA reads as TGTGCCACCAGCGTTACTAGCGGGGCAGATACGCAGTATTTT. Encoded protein: CATSVTSGADTQYF. The V gene is TRBV7-3, the J gene TRBJ2-3, with 10 bases identical to TRBD2. This CDR3 has 14 amino acids. The germline CDR1 and CDR2 sequences are SGHTA and FQGTGA.

Ten or more counts support this clonotype. The J gene is TRBJ2-3, the V gene TRBV4-1; D may correspond to TRBD1 or TRBD2 (5 bases each). This CDR3 region has 14 residues. V lost 1 base to trimming and J lost 6 bases, with 11 bases between them. Germline lookup yields CDR1 MGHRA and CDR2 YSYEKL. The CDR3 protein is CASSQVLRDDTQYF. The CDR3 DNA reads TGCGCCAGCAGCCAAGTCTTACGGGACGATACGCAGTATTTT.

This clonotype was detected ten times or more. This chain links TRBV7-6 with TRBJ2-5, with D tentatively TRBD1 (6 bases). V lost 5 bases to trimming and J lost 9 bases, with 13 bases between them. CDR1 SGHVS and CDR2 FNYEAQ come from the germline V gene. The CDR3 runs to 12 residues. The CDR3 reads CASSKTGRSQYF. CDR3 coding DNA: TGTGCCAGCAGCAAGACAGGCCGGTCCCAGTACTTC.

The rearrangement links TRBV7-8 to TRBJ2-3; D gene uncertain. The V end was cut by 5 bases, the J end by 0 bases, with 9 bases between. The V gene's germline CDR1 is SGHVS and CDR2 FQNEAQ. This CDR3 has 14 residues. CDR3 in amino acids: CASSPMASTDTQYF. In DNA, the CDR3 is TGTGCCAGCAGCCCGATGGCAAGCACAGATACGCAGTATTTT.

The chain uses TRBV19 and TRBJ1-1; 10 bases are a match to TRBD1. V was pared by 4 bases and J by 6 bases, with 5 bases of the junction left unmatched. Germline V CDR1 and CDR2: LNHDA, SQIVND (reference sequence). This CDR3 is 14 amino acids long. CDR3 protein: CASSTRGTGAEAFF. In DNA, the CDR3 is TGTGCCAGTAGTACAAGGGGGACAGGGGCTGAAGCTTTCTTT.

This clonotype was seen at least ten times. V and J are TRBV7-8 and TRBJ2-3, with 8 bases aligning to TRBD2. Germline CDR1 and CDR2: SGHVS and FQNEAQ. This CDR3 is built from 16 residues. V gave up 3 bases and J gave up 1 base; unmatched junction bases: 6. The CDR3 spells CASSFRGGPRTDTQYF. CDR3 in DNA: TGTGCCAGCAGCTTTCGCGGGGGGCCTCGCACAGATACGCAGTATTTT.

The V call is TRBV11-2, the J call TRBJ1-1; maybe TRBD1 (5 bases). V was clipped by 2 bases and J by 8 bases, with 15 bases between them. Germline V gene sequence: CDR1 SGHAT, CDR2 FQNNGV. This CDR3 contains 14 residues. The CDR3 loop reads CASSLSPTGTEAFF. For the CDR3, the DNA is TGTGCCAGCAGCTTATCCCCCACAGGAACCGAAGCTTTCTTT.

The rearrangement joins TRBV5-5 to TRBJ2-7; D gene uncertain. Germline V gene data show CDR1 as SGHKS and CDR2 as YYEKEE (reference sequence). Trimming removed 0 bases from V and 3 bases from J, with 7 bases in between. There are 13 residues in the CDR3. The CDR3 nucleotides read TGTGCCAGCAGCTTGGCCCGCTACTACGAGCAGTACTTC. Its translation is CASSLARYYEQYF.

The chain carries TRBV20-1 and TRBJ2-1, with 9 bases lining up with TRBD2. Germline V gene data show CDR1 as DFQATT and CDR2 as SNEGSKA (reference sequence). The CDR3 loop spans 17 amino acids. The junction had 10 bases not matched to a gene; V was cut back by 0 bases and J by 4 bases. This chain's CDR3 is CSARDPGGGATYNEQFF. The CDR3 nucleotides are TGCAGTGCTAGAGATCCGGGCGGGGGGGCCACTTACAATGAGCAGTTCTTC.

This clonotype was recorded a few times. V is TRBV2 and J is TRBJ1-2, with a tentative D call TRBD1 (5 bases). The CDR3 runs 14 residues. Germline values: CDR1 SNHLY, CDR2 FYNNEI. Trimming removed 11 bases from V and 5 bases from J, with 21 bases in between. CDR3 residues: CAGTSRPSSYGYTF. Here the CDR3 DNA reads TGTGCCGGGACGTCTCGACCCTCTTCTTATGGCTACACCTTC.

This chain uses TRBV10-3 with TRBJ1-1; 10 bases are a match to TRBD1. Per germline, CDR1 ENHRY and CDR2 SYGVKD. The CDR3 has 13 amino acids. J lost 10 bases, V lost 6 bases, and 8 bases had no gene match. The CDR3 bases are TGTGCCATCAGCAGAGACAGGGGGCAGATAGCTTTCTTT. Its translation: CAISRDRGQIAFF.

This clonotype was detected only a few times. J is TRBJ2-2 and V is TRBV28; D not certain. The V end was cut by 5 bases, the J end by 4 bases, with 11 bases between. Germline-derived CDR1 and CDR2 are MDHEN and SYDVKM. There are 14 residues in the CDR3. As DNA, the CDR3 is TGTGCCAGCAGTCCATCCACGGGCACCGGGGAGCTGTTTTTT. Its translation is CASSPSTGTGELFF.

This clonotype appeared many times. The rearrangement joins TRBV7-9 to TRBJ2-1; D assignment may be TRBD1 or TRBD2 (5 bases each). The CDR3 is 18 residues long. Germline V gives CDR1 SEHNR, CDR2 FQNEAQ (reference sequence). V was pared by 3 bases and J by 0 bases, with 18 bases between. In DNA form, the CDR3 reads TGTGCCAGCAGCTTGGGGGTTAGCTACCGGTTCTCCTACAATGAGCAGTTCTTC. Its protein is CASSLGVSYRFSYNEQFF.

This clonotype was counted ten times or more. This chain uses TRBV20-1 with TRBJ1-5; 7 bases match TRBD1. This CDR3 has 16 amino acids. J gave up 1 base and V 3 bases, and 9 bases lay outside the gene matches. CDR1 is DFQATT and CDR2 is SNEGSKA in the germline V gene (reference sequence). The CDR3 DNA follows: TGCAGTGCTAGGCGTAACAGGGGAATGAGCAATCAGCCCCAGCATTTT. Translation: CSARRNRGMSNQPQHF.